This is a list of T cell receptor beta chains from one sample in a study of T cell responses to AZD1222 COVID-19 vaccine. Only in-frame clones appear in the TCRdb table, and some are missing; sequencing was by immunoSEQ multiplex PCR. This sample has roughly 150,000 clones, with just over 90% found just once. The starting material was peripheral blood, obtained 28 days after the second AZD1222 dose. The receptors here all came from an adult who received the AZD1222 COVID-19 vaccine. Each CDR3 is given with its conserved first and last residue. Fields, in order: V gene, CDR3 protein.

TRBV7-9 CASSSPGGGETQYF
TRBV6-1 CASSDRPSNYGYTF
TRBV11-3 CASSLQNTGELFF
TRBV14 CASSQSWGGKWAFF
TRBV7-6 CASSPGGRQLFF
TRBV2 CASSVPYSGQPQHF
TRBV7-3 CASSLRKGQSNTGELFF
TRBV12-5 CASGSAYEQYF
TRBV16 CASTTGATGELFF
TRBV19 CASSIPGGNTIYF
TRBV27 CASSLTGGGRETQYF
TRBV10-1 CASSHDRAEAFF
TRBV30 CAWSVGQGDQPQHF
TRBV7-8 CASSSDLSAQHF
TRBV2 CATSPAVDDQPQHF
TRBV20-1 CSASRSGGTDTQYF
TRBV6-5 CASSNRLAGANEQYF
TRBV5-1 CASSLSLAVGYNEQFF
TRBV7-8 CASSARAGTVSNQPQHF
TRBV5-1 CASSLEQGFGGYTF
TRBV19 CASSIGGRGTEAFF
TRBV7-9 CASSLVAQGEKGYTF
TRBV9 CASSTMGGGGSPLHF
TRBV6-6 CASSLDQPGGNSPLHF
TRBV29-1 CSVEEGVGSSYNEQFF
TRBV27 CASSSVRTAVREKLFF
TRBV7-9 CASSQEGAPYEQYF
TRBV27 CASRVGIGGGTNTEAFF
TRBV18 CASSTQGAAWGYTF
TRBV29-1 CSPTFLPDRVKPQHF
TRBV20-1 CSASPRPTTGELFF
TRBV10-3 CAISPGQANGYTF
TRBV4-1 CASSQAPGAIETQYF
TRBV3-1/TRBV3-2 CASSQDGGSTYLNYGYTF
TRBV27 CASSLFLARGLNSPLHF
TRBV5-1 CASSSGQPNTEAFF
TRBV12-3/TRBV12-4 CASSFMGEKLFF
TRBV11-2 CASSPQGNYGYTF
TRBV30 CAWGQGINSPLHF
TRBV29-1 CSVVGLGGYTF
TRBV7-2 CASSPGNSGNTIYF
TRBV3-1/TRBV3-2 CASSQTVTVSSYNEQFF
TRBV10-2 CASSRDVVGYTF
TRBV27 CASSPRQNYGYTF
TRBV29-1 CSVARLHTDTQYF
TRBV11-2 CASSLQGDTEAFF
TRBV6-5 CANPPGAYYEQYF
TRBV27 CASSFSWQGARETQYF
TRBV24-1 CATSSTTYWGEWIRSSGNTIYF
TRBV27 CASSVGQPGTGELFF
TRBV3-1/TRBV3-2 CASSQVGLNLHEQYF
TRBV6-5 CASRVTGTMVDEQFF
TRBV4-1 CASSPPLGISGNTIYF